A selection of T cell receptor beta chains follows, all from one sample in a study of T-cell memory formation after mild COVID-19. TCRdb reanalysed the 5' RACE reads using MiXCR and keeps one entry per CDR3 protein. The repertoire holds about 240,000 distinct CDR3 sequences, roughly a tenth seen once, with 22% in the top ten. The material sequenced was PBMCs or a T cell subset sorted from them (not recorded which). Receptors originate from a man younger than 35 who had mild COVID-19 (a few samples of this study predate the infection). Cell type and time point are not known. Each CDR3 is given with its conserved first and last residue. Each record gives: J gene, V gene, clone size, D gene, CDR3 DNA, CDR3 protein. A D gene is named only where the DNA matches it firmly. The size field is filled for only some rows; it gives once, few, many or a size class.

J: TRBJ2-7; V: TRBV7-2; size: NA; D: NA; DNA: TGTGCCAGCAGCTCCTCCGGGGCATACGAGCAGTACTTC; CDR3: CASSSSGAYEQYF
J: TRBJ2-7; V: TRBV7-9; size: NA; D: NA; DNA: TGTGCCAGCAGCGACAGGCGATCCTACGAGCAGTACTTC; CDR3: CASSDRRSYEQYF
J: TRBJ2-5; V: TRBV2; size: NA; D: NA; DNA: TGTGCCAACCGGGACAACCAAGAGACCCAGTACTTC; CDR3: CANRDNQETQYF
J: TRBJ2-2; V: TRBV7-2; size: many; D: NA; DNA: TGTGCCAGCAGCTTCGGGGGCGAGACCGGGGAGCTGTTTTTT; CDR3: CASSFGGETGELFF
J: TRBJ2-1; V: TRBV27; size: few; D: NA; DNA: TGTGCCAGCAGGGGGGGAGGCTTGGGCAATGAGCAGTTCTTC; CDR3: CASRGGGLGNEQFF
J: TRBJ1-1; V: TRBV29-1; size: NA; D: TRBD1; DNA: TGCAGCGTTGTCCCAGGGGGCAGGACTGAAGCTTTCTTT; CDR3: CSVVPGGRTEAFF
J: TRBJ1-1; V: TRBV28; size: few; D: NA; DNA: TGTGCCAGCAGTTCGAACCAGGGCCGGAACACTGAAGCTTTCTTT; CDR3: CASSSNQGRNTEAFF
J: TRBJ2-1; V: TRBV20-1; size: many; D: TRBD1; DNA: TGCAGTGCGCAATCCGGACAGGGAAGTATCAATGAGCAGTTCTTC; CDR3: CSAQSGQGSINEQFF
J: TRBJ2-1; V: TRBV5-6; size: NA; D: NA; DNA: TGTGCCAGCACTGGATCCGGGGAGGCTGAGCAGTTCTTC; CDR3: CASTGSGEAEQFF
J: TRBJ2-3; V: TRBV28; size: few; D: NA; DNA: TGTGCCAGCAGCCTTCGAGGAGGCGGAAATACGCAGTATTTT; CDR3: CASSLRGGGNTQYF
J: TRBJ2-3; V: TRBV10-3; size: NA; D: NA; DNA: TGTGCCATCAGTGGTATAGGAGCGGCTAGCACAGATACGCAGTATTTT; CDR3: CAISGIGAASTDTQYF
J: TRBJ2-3; V: TRBV23-1; size: many; D: TRBD1; DNA: TGCGCCAGCAGTCAGGACAGGGCAGATACGCAGTATTTT; CDR3: CASSQDRADTQYF
J: TRBJ1-2; V: TRBV19; size: NA; D: NA; DNA: TGTGCCAGTAGTATGCGGACAACAGGCTATGGCTACACCTTC; CDR3: CASSMRTTGYGYTF
J: TRBJ2-3; V: TRBV15; size: NA; D: NA; DNA: TGTGCCACCCTAGAATCGAACACAGATACGCAGTATTTT; CDR3: CATLESNTDTQYF
J: TRBJ2-1; V: TRBV3-1; size: few; D: TRBD2; DNA: TGTGCCAGCAGCCAGTCACTAGCGGGGGGGCCGAGGAATGAGCAGTTCTTC; CDR3: CASSQSLAGGPRNEQFF
J: TRBJ1-1; V: TRBV7-8; size: few; D: TRBD1; DNA: TGTGCCAGCAGCTCGCTAGGGGCCGGGACAGAGAACACTGAAGCTTTCTTT; CDR3: CASSSLGAGTENTEAFF
J: TRBJ2-3; V: TRBV20-1; size: many; D: TRBD2; DNA: TGCAGTGCTAGAGAAAGGACTAGCGCGGGAGATACGCAGTATTTT; CDR3: CSARERTSAGDTQYF
J: TRBJ2-4; V: TRBV12-3/TRBV12-4; size: many; D: NA; DNA: TGTGCCAGCAGTTTTAATTTGGGAGGGGGCATTCAGTACTTC; CDR3: CASSFNLGGGIQYF
J: TRBJ2-1; V: TRBV20-1; size: NA; D: NA; DNA: TGCAGTGCACCCCGCATCGGCCCCTACAATGAGCAGTTCTTC; CDR3: CSAPRIGPYNEQFF
J: TRBJ2-3; V: TRBV5-4; size: few; D: TRBD2; DNA: TGTGCCAGCAGCTTGGGACTAGCGGGGTCTAGCACAGATACGCAGTATTTT; CDR3: CASSLGLAGSSTDTQYF
J: TRBJ1-2; V: TRBV5-1; size: many; D: NA; DNA: TGCGCCAGCAGCTTGGCTCAGGGGAATGGCTACACCTTC; CDR3: CASSLAQGNGYTF
J: TRBJ1-5; V: TRBV10-3; size: NA; D: NA; DNA: TGTGCCATCAGTGTCGATGGGGGTAGAGCCCAGCATTTT; CDR3: CAISVDGGRAQHF
J: TRBJ2-7; V: TRBV4-1; size: few; D: NA; DNA: TGCGCCAGCAGCCAAGAGGAGGGACACCCCAACGAGCAGTACTTC; CDR3: CASSQEEGHPNEQYF
J: TRBJ1-4; V: TRBV7-4; size: NA; D: TRBD1; DNA: TGTGCCAGCAGCCACAGGGGCCTTAATGAAAAACTGTTTTTT; CDR3: CASSHRGLNEKLFF
J: TRBJ1-1; V: TRBV7-2; size: few; D: NA; DNA: TGTGCCAGCAGTTCCGGGGTCAACGGTGGAGCTTTCTTT; CDR3: CASSSGVNGGAFF
J: TRBJ2-2; V: TRBV7-8; size: many; D: NA; DNA: TGTGCCAGCAGCTTAGCGGACAGTCACACCGGGGAGCTGTTTTTT; CDR3: CASSLADSHTGELFF
J: TRBJ2-5; V: TRBV5-6; size: many; D: TRBD1; DNA: TGTGCCAGCAGCCCAGGGGGACCCGGGGAGACCCAGTACTTC; CDR3: CASSPGGPGETQYF
J: TRBJ2-1; V: TRBV9; size: few; D: NA; DNA: TGTGCCAGCAGCATTGGACTGGGGCGAAATGAGCAGTTCTTC; CDR3: CASSIGLGRNEQFF
J: TRBJ2-3; V: TRBV4-3; size: NA; D: NA; DNA: TGCGCCAGCAGCCAAACGGCTCTAGATCGGACAGATACGCAGTATTTT; CDR3: CASSQTALDRTDTQYF
J: TRBJ2-2; V: TRBV7-2; size: many; D: TRBD1; DNA: TGTGCCAGCAGCTACCAGGGGGCTCGGACCGGGGAGCTGTTTTTT; CDR3: CASSYQGARTGELFF
J: TRBJ2-7; V: TRBV3-1; size: few; D: TRBD1; DNA: TGTGCCAGCAGCCAAGATTCCACAGGGGGCCACGAGCAGTACTTC; CDR3: CASSQDSTGGHEQYF
J: TRBJ2-1; V: TRBV9; size: many; D: TRBD2; DNA: TGTGCCAGCAGTAGTGGGGGGGATGAGCAGTTCTTC; CDR3: CASSSGGDEQFF
J: TRBJ2-2; V: TRBV5-1; size: NA; D: TRBD2; DNA: TGCGCCAGCAGCTTGACAGCGGGATCGAACACCGGGGAGCTGTTTTTT; CDR3: CASSLTAGSNTGELFF
J: TRBJ2-5; V: TRBV2; size: few; D: NA; DNA: TGTGCCAGCACGGGGCAGCCCCAAGAGACCCAGTACTTC; CDR3: CASTGQPQETQYF
J: TRBJ2-1; V: TRBV5-1; size: NA; D: TRBD2; DNA: TGCGCCAGCAGCTCGGGACTAGAAGGATTCTTC; CDR3: CASSSGLEGFF
J: TRBJ1-6; V: TRBV5-1; size: NA; D: NA; DNA: TGCGCCAGCAGCTTGAACCCCCCTGTTTGGGGCCAGACTAATTCACCCCTCCACTTT; CDR3: CASSLNPPVWGQTNSPLHF
J: TRBJ2-7; V: TRBV7-2; size: many; D: TRBD2; DNA: TGTGCCAGCAGCAAGATTGGGACTAGTTCCTACGAGCAGTACTTC; CDR3: CASSKIGTSSYEQYF
J: TRBJ2-1; V: TRBV3-1; size: many; D: NA; DNA: TGTGCCAGCAGCCAAGATACACGGACTGAGCAGTTCTTC; CDR3: CASSQDTRTEQFF
J: TRBJ1-2; V: TRBV6-5; size: few; D: NA; DNA: TGTGCCAGCAGTTACCGATCAGGAGGGATATATGGCTACACCTTC; CDR3: CASSYRSGGIYGYTF
J: TRBJ1-4; V: TRBV11-2; size: NA; D: NA; DNA: TGTGCCAGCAGCCTGGGACATGGTAATGAAAAACTGTTTTTT; CDR3: CASSLGHGNEKLFF
J: TRBJ2-3; V: TRBV10-2; size: NA; D: NA; DNA: TGCGCCAGCAGTGTCCGGGCAGATACGCAGTATTTT; CDR3: CASSVRADTQYF
J: TRBJ2-2; V: TRBV18; size: NA; D: TRBD2; DNA: TGTGCCAGCTCACCGCGGCGGGGGGGTGAGAACACCGGGGAGCTGTTTTTT; CDR3: CASSPRRGGENTGELFF
J: TRBJ1-5; V: TRBV18; size: NA; D: NA; DNA: TGTGCCAGCTCACCTCCTACACAGAGCGCCAATCAGCCCCAGCATTTT; CDR3: CASSPPTQSANQPQHF
J: TRBJ2-5; V: TRBV10-3; size: few; D: TRBD2; DNA: TGTGCCATCAGTGGTGTAGGGACCGGGGGGCAAGAGACCCAGTACTTC; CDR3: CAISGVGTGGQETQYF
J: TRBJ2-4; V: TRBV3-1; size: many; D: TRBD1; DNA: TGTGCCAGCAGCCAAGACGGGACAGGAGTTAACATTCAGTACTTC; CDR3: CASSQDGTGVNIQYF
J: TRBJ2-3; V: TRBV20-1; size: NA; D: NA; DNA: TGCAGTGCTAGACCTCTGACAACTAGCACAGATACGCAGTATTTT; CDR3: CSARPLTTSTDTQYF
J: TRBJ2-3; V: TRBV7-9; size: few; D: TRBD2; DNA: TGTGCCAGCAGCCCCGATCTAGCGGGGGGGAATACGCAGTATTTT; CDR3: CASSPDLAGGNTQYF
J: TRBJ1-2; V: TRBV7-2; size: many; D: NA; DNA: TGTGCCAGCAGCTTAGAAGCTAATATTGGCTACACCTTC; CDR3: CASSLEANIGYTF
J: TRBJ1-1; V: TRBV29-1; size: NA; D: NA; DNA: TGCAGCGTTGGATACGGGGCGAACACTGAAGCTTTCTTT; CDR3: CSVGYGANTEAFF
J: TRBJ1-3; V: TRBV12-3/TRBV12-4; size: NA; D: NA; DNA: TGTGCCAGCAGTTCCCAGGGAGGTAACACCATATATTTT; CDR3: CASSSQGGNTIYF
J: TRBJ1-1; V: TRBV27; size: NA; D: NA; DNA: TGTGCCAGCAGTTTATCCCCGACAGGACAGAACACTGAAGCTTTCTTT; CDR3: CASSLSPTGQNTEAFF
J: TRBJ2-1; V: TRBV5-1; size: once; D: NA; DNA: TGCGCCAGCAGCTTGGTCGGGGGAGAGTGGGAGCAGTTCTTC; CDR3: CASSLVGGEWEQFF
J: TRBJ2-3; V: TRBV7-9; size: few; D: TRBD1; DNA: TGTGCCAGCAGCCCGACAGGGGCGGCCGATACGCAGTATTTT; CDR3: CASSPTGAADTQYF
J: TRBJ1-1; V: TRBV7-2; size: NA; D: TRBD1; DNA: TGTGCCAGCAGCTTGGCCACCGGGACAGGGGACACTGAAGCTTTCTTT; CDR3: CASSLATGTGDTEAFF
J: TRBJ1-2; V: TRBV7-8; size: NA; D: NA; DNA: TGTGCCAGCAGCTTACAGGGGCCCAACTATGGCTACACCTTC; CDR3: CASSLQGPNYGYTF